This T cell receptor (beta chain) was recovered during a study of blood T cell repertoires in COVID-19. Study information: Sources were T cells, B-cell-depleted T cells, or PBMCs; the material itself was cDNA or gDNA.

The repertoire was sequenced with immunoSEQ multiplex PCR; TCRdb's copy has only in-frame clones and lacks some. Among about 250,000 clones listed, approximately 86% were seen once. V was pared by 3 bases and J by 5 bases, with 10 bases of the junction left unmatched. In germline, CDR1 is LGHNA, CDR2 YSLEER. The CDR3 is made up of 16 amino acids. The sequence was collected from a woman aged 55-69 years who had recovered from COVID-19. The chain links TRBV4-3 to TRBJ2-5; the match to TRBD1 covers 9 bases. Sequencing was done on a sample of peripheral blood. The CDR3 region has the DNA TGCGCCAGCAGCCAGGATTATACCGGGACAGGGGAGACCCAGTACTTC. As protein: CASSQDYTGTGETQYF.